This T cell receptor beta chain was documented in a study of blood T cell repertoires in COVID-19. The CDR3 has 12 residues. Deletions cut 5 bases from V and 2 bases from J, with 6 bases between. In germline, CDR1 is SEHNR, CDR2 FQNEAQ (reference sequence). Generated by immunoSEQ multiplex PCR, the TCRdb table keeps only in-frame clones and is missing some. The sample has about 150,000 clones; around 85% are singletons. Sequenced sample: peripheral blood. The J gene is TRBJ2-5, the V gene TRBV7-9; D may be TRBD1 (5 bases). The sequence derives from a woman aged 60-70 years with COVID-19, enrolled during active disease. CDR3 sequence: CASSPGQETQYF. The DNA for the CDR3 is TGTGCCAGCAGCCCAGGGCAAGAGACCCAGTACTTC.